This entry lists 23 T cell receptor beta chains sequenced from one sample in a study of blood T cell repertoires in COVID-19. TCRdb keeps only in-frame clones here, not all; method: immunoSEQ multiplex PCR. The sample shows around 700,000 clones, around 89% of them seen only once. Sequencing was carried out using peripheral blood. The receptors were gathered from a woman in her late teens or twenties with acute or convalescent COVID-19.

The chain is built from TRBV2 and TRBJ1-4; D is unclear. The CDR3 loop spans 12 amino acids. The germline V and J ends were trimmed by 3 bases and 7 bases, with 6 bases remaining between them. Germline CDR1 reads SNHLY; CDR2 reads FYNNEI. Here the CDR3 reads CASSEVVEKLFF. DNA of the CDR3: TGTGCCAGCAGTGAGGTAGTTGAAAAACTGTTTTTT.

This clone was seen once. This sequence joins TRBV5-6 and TRBJ2-7; D may be TRBD2 (6 bases). Per germline, CDR1 SGHDT and CDR2 YYEEEE. Trimming took 4 bases from V and 2 from J, leaving 16 bases between them. The length of the CDR3 is 15 residues. CDR3 sequence (DNA): TGTGCCAGCAGCCCCCCTTTTGGAGGGACCTACGAGCAGTACTTC. This encodes CASSPPFGGTYEQYF.

The CDR3 here is CASSRSGSDNEQFF. The CDR3 DNA follows: TGTGCCAGCAGCCGATCGGGATCTGACAATGAGCAGTTCTTC. This chain uses TRBV3-1 (or the pseudogene TRBV3-2) with TRBJ2-1; tentative D call: TRBD2 (5 bases). The CDR3 runs 14 residues. Trimming left V 4 bases short and J 5 bases short, with 12 bases between. CDR1 is LGHDT, CDR2 YNNKEL, per germline (reference sequence).

As DNA, the CDR3 is TGTGCCAGCAGTCAGCTAGCGGGGGCCACAGATACGCAGTATTTT. This encodes CASSQLAGATDTQYF. This rearrangement joins TRBV7-6 to TRBJ2-3; 10 nucleotides align to TRBD2. The V gene's germline CDR1 is SGHVS and CDR2 FNYEAQ. This CDR3 is built from 15 residues. V shed 6 bases and J 2 bases; nucleotides not matched to a gene: 5.

The chain recombines TRBV13 with TRBJ2-1; 10 bases agree with TRBD2. Germline assignment: CDR1 PRHDT and CDR2 FYEKMQ (reference sequence). This CDR3 has 16 residues. J gave up 4 bases and V 1 base, and 4 bases lay outside the gene matches. Here the CDR3 reads CASSLEGAGGYNEQFF. CDR3 coding DNA: TGTGCCAGCAGCTTAGAGGGAGCGGGGGGGTACAATGAGCAGTTCTTC.

V and J are TRBV30 and TRBJ1-5; possible D gene TRBD1, 5 bases. V was clipped by 5 bases and J by 0 bases, with 8 bases between them. This CDR3 region has 13 residues. CDR1 and CDR2 (germline): GTSNPN, SVGIG (reference sequence). Here the CDR3 DNA reads TGTGCCTGGGACAGTAATAGCAATCAGCCCCAGCATTTT. Encoded protein: CAWDSNSNQPQHF. The variable domain in full, with the rest retrieved from reference TRBV30 and TRBJ1-5, is SQTIHQWPATLVQPVGSPLSLECTVEGTSNPNLYWYRQAAGRGLQLLFYSVGIGQISSEVPQNLSASRPQDRQFILSSKKLLLSDSGFYLCAWDSNSNQPQHFGDGTRLSIL.

This rearrangement joins TRBV3-1 (or the pseudogene TRBV3-2) to TRBJ1-6; tentatively, D is TRBD1 (6 bases). Trimming took off 1 base at V and 10 bases at J, with 17 bases between the two ends. Germline V lookup: CDR1 LGHDT, CDR2 YNNKEL (reference sequence). The CDR3 extends over 16 amino acids. The CDR3 loop is CASSQAPRGGLSPLHF. The CDR3 bases are TGTGCCAGCAGCCAAGCGCCGAGAGGGGGTTTGTCACCCCTCCACTTT.

The chain combines TRBV23-1 with TRBJ1-1; D gene ambiguous. TRBV23-1 is treated as an ORF (open reading frame) with a function not yet certain. The V gene lost 5 bases and the J gene lost 1 base, with 14 bases spanning the gap. The CDR3 is 15 residues long. The CDR3 DNA reads TGCGCCAGCAGTATGCCGGTGTTGAGGAACACTGAAGCTTTCTTT. Its protein is CASSMPVLRNTEAFF.

This chain joins TRBV7-8 and TRBJ1-2; D is unclear. This CDR3 has 16 amino acids. Germline V CDR1 and CDR2: SGHVS, FQNEAQ. V dropped 5 bases and J dropped 7 bases, with 23 bases sitting between them. Here the CDR3 reads CASSPDAAEVFFGYTF. The CDR3, as DNA: TGTGCCAGCAGCCCAGATGCGGCAGAAGTTTTCTTTGGCTACACCTTC. Complete variable domain (other parts from reference TRBV7-8 and TRBJ1-2): GAGVSQSPRYKVAKRGQDVALRCDPISGHVSLFWYQQALGQGPEFLTYFQNEAQLDKSGLPSDRFFAERPEGSVSTLKIQRTQQEDSAVYLCASSPDAAEVFFGYTFGSGTRLTVV.

This chain uses TRBV6-6 with TRBJ2-1; 11 positions match TRBD2. The CDR3 sequence is 14 residues long. V dropped 6 bases and J dropped 7; count of bases not matched to a gene: 5. Germline CDR1 reads MNHNY; CDR2 reads SVGAGI (reference sequence). The CDR3 sequence: CASRTIAGGNEQFF. CDR3 sequence (DNA): TGTGCCAGCAGGACAATAGCGGGGGGGAATGAGCAGTTCTTC.

The chain uses TRBV5-1 and TRBJ2-1; 7 positions match TRBD2. The CDR3 runs to 15 residues. Germline V CDR1 and CDR2: SGHRS, YFSETQ. With 3 bases clipped from V and 1 base from J, the junction kept 4 bases outside the gene matches. The CDR3: CASSSRGGSYNEQFF. CDR3 coding DNA: TGCGCCAGCAGCTCCCGCGGGGGTTCCTACAATGAGCAGTTCTTC.

Details on this clone: Other DNA sequences in this sample translate to the same CDR3. The chain links TRBV4-1 to TRBJ1-1, with 8 bases matching TRBD1. The CDR3 has 14 amino acids. J was trimmed by 5 bases and V by 4 bases; bases with no gene match: 6. CDR1 and CDR2 (germline): MGHRA, YSYEKL. CDR3 sequence (DNA): TGCGCCAGCAGCCTTGGACAGGGCGGAACTGAAGCTTTCTTT. Its translation is CASSLGQGGTEAFF.

The V call is TRBV19, the J call TRBJ1-4; TRBD1 aligns across 7 bases. CDR3 length: 16 residues. Germline CDR1 and CDR2: LNHDA and SQIVND (reference sequence). V trimming: 2 bases; J trimming: 4 bases; junction bases outside the gene matches: 7. CDR3 loop: CASSISSGQRNEKLFF. The CDR3 nucleotides read TGTGCCAGTAGTATAAGCTCGGGACAGCGTAATGAAAAACTGTTTTTT.

The CDR3 DNA sequence: TGTGCCAGTAGCCCACGGCCCGCTGGTGAGGCTAGCAATCAGCCCCAGCATTTT. This sequence encodes CASSPRPAGEASNQPQHF. V gene TRBV19 combines with J gene TRBJ1-5; D ambiguous. V was pared by 6 bases and J by 0 bases, with 21 bases between. This CDR3 is built from 18 residues. Germline CDR1 LNHDA, CDR2 SQIVND (reference sequence).

The CDR3 protein is CASSEAGIRPQHF. DNA for the CDR3: TGTGCCAGTAGCGAAGCAGGGATTCGGCCCCAGCATTTT. This rearrangement joins TRBV19 to TRBJ1-5, with D maybe TRBD1 (5 bases). The CDR3 totals 13 residues. V lost 6 bases to trimming and J lost 9 bases, with 15 bases between them. Per the germline V gene, CDR1 is LNHDA and CDR2 is SQIVND (reference sequence).

This clone was observed once. The V and J genes are TRBV5-4 and TRBJ1-2; the match to TRBD1 covers 9 bases. Germline V lookup: CDR1 SGHNT, CDR2 YYREEE (reference sequence). After removal of 5 bases from V and 6 bases from J, the junction contained 8 bases not matched to a gene. This CDR3 is built from 14 residues. The CDR3 protein is CASRPRGQGDGYTF. The CDR3 bases are TGTGCCAGCAGGCCTAGGGGACAGGGTGATGGCTACACCTTC. Looking up the rest from reference TRBV5-4 and TRBJ1-2 gives the full variable domain: ETGVTQSPTHLIKTRGQQVTLRCSSQSGHNTVSWYQQALGQGPQFIFQYYREEENGRGNFPPRFSGLQFPNYSSELNVNALELDDSALYLCASRPRGQGDGYTFGSGTRLTVV.

The V and J genes are TRBV11-3 and TRBJ1-3, with 7 nucleotides matching TRBD1. V trimming: 3 bases; J trimming: 0 bases; junction bases outside the gene matches: 5. Looked up from germline, CDR1 is SGHNT and CDR2 is YENEEA. The CDR3 covers 16 residues. CDR3: CASSFGTVSSGNTIYF. The DNA of the CDR3 is TGTGCCAGCAGCTTTGGGACAGTAAGCTCTGGAAACACCATATATTTT.

Regarding this clone: This sample also contains other DNA sequences that code for the same CDR3. The genes are TRBV6-2 or TRBV6-3 and TRBJ1-1; TRBD1 agrees at 7 bases. Germline V lookup: CDR1 MNHEY, CDR2 SVGEGT. Unmatched junction bases numbered 6, after V lost 6 bases and J lost 5 bases. The CDR3 covers 13 residues. CDR3 sequence reads: CASSDRVGTEAFF. The CDR3 coding sequence is TGTGCCAGCAGCGACAGGGTGGGAACTGAAGCTTTCTTT.

The chain joins TRBV30 to TRBJ1-1, with a weak D call TRBD1 (5 bases). The CDR3 has 14 amino acids. V was shortened by 5 bases and J by 4 bases, with 17 bases between the two germline ends. Germline V CDR1 and CDR2: GTSNPN, SVGIG (reference sequence). The CDR3 region is CAWYFGAGSTEAFF. The CDR3 DNA follows: TGTGCCTGGTATTTTGGGGCGGGGAGCACTGAAGCTTTCTTT.

This chain uses TRBV28 with TRBJ1-4, with 7 bases matching TRBD1. CDR1 is MDHEN and CDR2 is SYDVKM in the germline V gene. CDR3 length: 14 amino acids. J was trimmed by 7 bases and V by 5 bases; bases with no gene match: 7. CDR3 protein: CASSPQGFGEKLFF. The CDR3 DNA sequence: TGTGCCAGCAGTCCACAGGGGTTTGGTGAAAAACTGTTTTTT. The full variable domain, in which reference TRBV28 and TRBJ1-4 provide the parts outside the CDR3, is DVKVTQSSRYLVKRTGEKVFLECVQDMDHENMFWYRQDPGLGLRLIYFSYDVKMKEKGDIPEGYSVSREKKERFSLILESASTNQTSMYLCASSPQGFGEKLFFGSGTQLSVL.

The rearrangement links TRBV5-8 to TRBJ2-7; 7 nucleotides match TRBD1. The CDR3 totals 14 residues. CDR1 SGHTS and CDR2 YDEGEE come from the germline V gene. Trimming took 0 bases from V and 3 from J; bases not matched to a gene: 3. The DNA for the CDR3 is TGTGCCAGCAGCTTGGAGGGACAGTACTACGAGCAGTACTTC. This sequence encodes CASSLEGQYYEQYF.

The chain is built from TRBV5-4 and TRBJ1-2; tentative D call: TRBD1 (5 bases). The germline CDR1 and CDR2 sequences are SGHNT and YYREEE (reference sequence). Trimming left V 5 bases short and J 2 bases short, with 13 bases between. This CDR3 is built from 14 residues. The chain's CDR3 is CASSLIDSNYGYTF. DNA of the CDR3: TGTGCCAGCAGTTTAATTGACAGCAACTATGGCTACACCTTC.

The chain carries TRBV12-5 and TRBJ2-3; 8 nucleotides match TRBD2. Trimming removed 4 bases from V and 4 bases from J; junction bases left unmatched: 4. This CDR3 has 14 residues. Germline V gene lookup returns CDR1 LGHNT and CDR2 FRNRAP. The CDR3 here is CASGSRGEADTQYF. For the CDR3, the DNA is TGTGCTAGTGGTTCGCGGGGGGAGGCAGATACGCAGTATTTT. Drawing the rest from reference TRBV12-5 and TRBJ2-3, the complete variable domain is DARVTQTPRHKVTEMGQEVTMRCQPILGHNTVFWYRQTMMQGLELLAYFRNRAPLDDSGMPKDRFSAEMPDATLATLKIQPSEPRDSAVYFCASGSRGEADTQYFGPGTRLTVL.